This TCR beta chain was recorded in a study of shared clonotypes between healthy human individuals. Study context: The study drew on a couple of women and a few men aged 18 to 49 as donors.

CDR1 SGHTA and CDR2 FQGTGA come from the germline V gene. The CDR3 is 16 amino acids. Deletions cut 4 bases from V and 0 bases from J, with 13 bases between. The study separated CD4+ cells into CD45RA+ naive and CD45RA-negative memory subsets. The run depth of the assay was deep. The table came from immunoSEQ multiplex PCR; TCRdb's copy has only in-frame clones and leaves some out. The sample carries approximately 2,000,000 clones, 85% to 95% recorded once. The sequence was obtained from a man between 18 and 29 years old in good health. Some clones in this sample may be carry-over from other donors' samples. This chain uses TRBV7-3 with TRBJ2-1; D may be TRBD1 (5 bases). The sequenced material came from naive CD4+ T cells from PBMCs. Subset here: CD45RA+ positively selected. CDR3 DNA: TGTGCCAGCAGCTGGGCGGACACGGGCTCCTACAATGAGCAGTTCTTC. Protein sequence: CASSWADTGSYNEQFF.